This TCR beta chain appears in the sequencing data of a study of human T cells and chemical hapten exposure. Time point in this sample: patch test 2, 6 weeks after DPC sensitization. Treatment defined: therapeutic diphenylcyclopropenone sensitization with weekly scalp DPC. Notes on the study in general: Expanded TCR counts at PT1 went up together with patch test score, a positive correlation.

The germline CDR1 and CDR2 sequences are ENHRY and SYGVKD. With 8 bases removed from V and 4 bases from J, the gap between germline ends came to 20 bases. The CDR3 extends over 15 amino acids. A remark on this clonotype: As yet, its antigen is unknown.

Each CDR3 protein is one row after TCRdb ran MiXCR on the RACE reads. This sample carries approximately 350,000 distinct CDR3 sequences, roughly 6% of them seen once, and the ten largest clones take about 6%. This material consisted of whole blood, taken in connection with sensitization to the hapten diphenylcyclopropenone (DPC). V usage is TRBV10-3 and J usage is TRBJ1-2; a weak D match, TRBD1 (5 bases). The source of this sequence is a woman younger than 30 with alopecia areata. Some clones in this sample may be carry-over from other donors' samples. CDR3 sequence reads: CAIGAGKGAGYGYTF. The CDR3, as DNA: TGTGCCATCGGGGCGGGTAAAGGGGCTGGCTATGGCTACACCTTC.